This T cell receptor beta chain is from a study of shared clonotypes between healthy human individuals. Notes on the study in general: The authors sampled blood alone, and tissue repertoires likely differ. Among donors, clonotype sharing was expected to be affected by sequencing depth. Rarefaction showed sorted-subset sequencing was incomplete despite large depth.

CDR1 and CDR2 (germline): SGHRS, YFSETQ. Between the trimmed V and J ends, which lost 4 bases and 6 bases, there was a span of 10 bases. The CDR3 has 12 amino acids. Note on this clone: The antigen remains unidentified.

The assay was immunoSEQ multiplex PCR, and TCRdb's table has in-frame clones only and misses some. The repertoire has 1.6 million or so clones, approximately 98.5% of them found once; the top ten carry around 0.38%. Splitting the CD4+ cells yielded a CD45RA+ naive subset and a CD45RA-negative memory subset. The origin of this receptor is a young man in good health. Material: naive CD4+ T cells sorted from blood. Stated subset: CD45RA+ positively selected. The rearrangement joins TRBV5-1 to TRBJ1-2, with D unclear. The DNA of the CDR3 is TGCGCCAGCAGCCACAATCAAGATGGCTACACCTTC. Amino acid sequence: CASSHNQDGYTF. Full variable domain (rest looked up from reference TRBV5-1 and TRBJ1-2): KAGVTQTPRYLIKTRGQQVTLSCSPISGHRSVSWYQQTPGQGLQFLFEYFSETQRNKGNFPGRFSGRQFSNSRSEMNVSTLELGDSALYLCASSHNQDGYTFGSGTRLTVV.